This T cell receptor beta chain is drawn from a study of T-cell memory formation after mild COVID-19. Study summary: TCR clusters were largely donor specific.

In TCRdb, the 5' RACE reads were re-called with MiXCR into one record per CDR3 protein. The sample carries fewer than 500,000 distinct CDR3 sequences, about 23% recorded once. This clonotype was found a few times. Antigen: not known. The CDR3 extends over 16 amino acids. Germline-derived CDR1 and CDR2 are MGHRA and YSYEKL. V trimming: 3 bases; J trimming: 0 bases; junction bases outside the gene matches: 4. Study-level results: A second wave expanding day 15 to 37 was CD4+-biased; contracting clones were balanced. Mainly CM and EM harbored the contracting CD4+ clones; mainly EMRA harbored the CD8+ ones. Memory cells collected pre-infection included some clones that later responded, suggesting cross-reactive memory joined.

V is TRBV4-1 and J is TRBJ2-2; 7 nucleotides agree with TRBD2. The sample taken for sequencing was PBMCs or a T cell subset sorted from them (not recorded which). This clonotype was obtained from an adult woman who had mild COVID-19 (a few samples of this study predate the infection). Cell type and time point are not known. CDR3 region: CASSHPGTTNTGELFF. The CDR3 DNA sequence: TGCGCCAGCAGCCATCCTGGGACTACGAACACCGGGGAGCTGTTTTTT.